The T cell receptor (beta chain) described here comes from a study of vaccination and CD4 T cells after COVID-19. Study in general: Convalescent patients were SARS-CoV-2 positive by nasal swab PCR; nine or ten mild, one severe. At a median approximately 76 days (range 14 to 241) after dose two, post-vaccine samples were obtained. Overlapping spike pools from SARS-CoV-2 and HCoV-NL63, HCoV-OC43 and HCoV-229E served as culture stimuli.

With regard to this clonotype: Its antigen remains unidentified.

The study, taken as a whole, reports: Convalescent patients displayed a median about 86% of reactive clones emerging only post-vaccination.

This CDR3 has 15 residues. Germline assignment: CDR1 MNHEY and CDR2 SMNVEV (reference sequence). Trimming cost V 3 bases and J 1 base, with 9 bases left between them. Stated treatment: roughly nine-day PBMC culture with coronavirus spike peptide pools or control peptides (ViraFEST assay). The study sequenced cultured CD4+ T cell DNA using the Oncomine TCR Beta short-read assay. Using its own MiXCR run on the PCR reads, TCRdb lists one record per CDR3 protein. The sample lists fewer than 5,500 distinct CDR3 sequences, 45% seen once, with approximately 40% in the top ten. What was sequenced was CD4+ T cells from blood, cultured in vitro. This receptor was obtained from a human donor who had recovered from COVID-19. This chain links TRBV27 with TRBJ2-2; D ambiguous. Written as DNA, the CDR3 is TGTGCCAGCAGTTTCGTCCCGAGGAACACCGGGGAGCTGTTTTTT. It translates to CASSFVPRNTGELFF.